This TCR beta chain was sequenced for a study of T cell responses to AZD1222 COVID-19 vaccine. General study results and limits: When two AZD1222 doses had been given, Spike-specific TCR breadth and depth rose.

Worth noting for this clone: Its antigen is unknown.

Germline V gives CDR1 SGHRS, CDR2 YFSETQ. After removal of 3 bases from V and 1 base from J, the junction contained 11 bases not matched to a gene. The CDR3 extends over 17 amino acids. The table came from immunoSEQ multiplex PCR; TCRdb's copy has only in-frame clones and leaves some out. The repertoire holds under 120,000 clones, nearly 90% seen once, with under 2.5% in the top ten. The sequencing used peripheral blood, collected 28 days after the second AZD1222 dose. The chain is built from TRBV5-1 and TRBJ1-1, with 8 bases aligning to TRBD1. This receptor was taken from an adult who received the AZD1222 COVID-19 vaccine. This CDR3 is CASSWGKDREPNTEAFF. The CDR3 coding sequence is TGCGCCAGCAGCTGGGGAAAGGACAGGGAGCCGAACACTGAAGCTTTCTTT.